A selection of T cell receptor beta chains follows, all from one sample in a study of cytomegalovirus exposure and HLA in healthy donors. Libraries were prepared by immunoSEQ multiplex PCR; TCRdb keeps only in-frame clonotypes and omits some of them. This sample has around 140,000 clones, with around 84% found just once. Sequencing was performed on PBMCs. The receptor source for this set is a man between 50 and 59 years old in good health and CMV-seronegative. The CDR3 runs from the conserved cysteine through the conserved F or W. The D gene is left open where the match is weak. Expanded clones are given a class, and other clones once, few, many or no size at all.

clone_size j_call v_call d_call cdr3_nt cdr3_aa
NA TRBJ2-3 TRBV7-7 TRBD1 TGTGCCAGCAGCAGGGACAGGACAGATACGCAGTATTTT CASSRDRTDTQYF
NA TRBJ2-7 TRBV13 TRBD1 TGTGCCAGCAGCTTGAGCAGGGGGCCCTACGAGCAGTACTTC CASSLSRGPYEQYF
NA TRBJ2-7 TRBV27 NA TGTGCCAGCAGTTTCCAGGGCCAGTACTACGAGCAGTACTTC CASSFQGQYYEQYF
NA TRBJ1-2 TRBV7-2 TRBD1 TGTGCCAGCAGCCCTCAGCCTCAGGGGGCTGGCTACACCTTC CASSPQPQGAGYTF
NA TRBJ2-3 TRBV28 NA TGTGCCAGCAGCCCTTCGGCGGGGTTATCAGATACGCAGTATTTT CASSPSAGLSDTQYF
NA TRBJ1-5 TRBV19 NA TGTGCCAGTAAAGGGGCGGTTCAGCCCCAGCATTTT CASKGAVQPQHF
NA TRBJ2-7 TRBV5-5 NA TGTGCCAGCAGCCTAAAAAAGGAGCAGTACTTC CASSLKKEQYF
NA TRBJ2-3 TRBV10-1 TRBD1 TGCGCCAGCAGTGTGTCGACAGGGTGGGGCACAGATACGCAGTATTTT CASSVSTGWGTDTQYF
NA TRBJ2-3 TRBV18 NA TGTGCCAGCTCACCACCGTCTTCGGTAGATACGCAGTATTTT CASSPPSSVDTQYF
once TRBJ1-1 TRBV5-4 NA TGTGCCAGCAGCTTGGAGGCAGGAACGAACACTGAAGCTTTCTTT CASSLEAGTNTEAFF
NA TRBJ1-5 TRBV28 NA TGTGCCAGCGCCGAGCGGGGGGGTAAGCAGCCCCAGCATTTT CASAERGGKQPQHF
NA TRBJ1-1 TRBV7-7 NA TGTGCTAGCAGCTTTTTAGCGTCCTTT CASSFLASF
NA TRBJ2-1 TRBV19 TRBD1 TGTGCCAGTAGTGTCCCGGGAGGGACAGGGGACAATGAGCAGTTCTTC CASSVPGGTGDNEQFF
NA TRBJ2-3 TRBV29-1 NA TGCAGCGCCCGCGACAAACCTAGCACAGATACGCAGTATTTT CSARDKPSTDTQYF
once TRBJ2-7 TRBV28 TRBD1 TGTGCCAGCATCCCGACGGGACAGAGGAACTACGAGCAGTACTTC CASIPTGQRNYEQYF
once TRBJ2-7 TRBV9 TRBD2 TGTGCCAGCAGCGTAGCTTTCGGACTAGCGGGAGAAGGGGAGCAGTACTTC CASSVAFGLAGEGEQYF
once TRBJ2-1 TRBV18 TRBD2 TGTGCCAGCTCACTCAGGAGCGGGGGCGACTACAATGAGCAGTTCTTC CASSLRSGGDYNEQFF
NA TRBJ2-1 TRBV5-1 TRBD2 TGCGCCAGCAGCTTAATTCTAGCGGGTCCTGGGGATGAGCAGTTCTTC CASSLILAGPGDEQFF
NA TRBJ2-2 TRBV28 NA TGTGCCAGCAGTCGAACTGACACCGGGGAGCTGTTTTTT CASSRTDTGELFF
NA TRBJ1-3 TRBV2 NA TGTGCCAGCAGGCCGACCGGGAGCTCTGGAAACACCATATATTTT CASRPTGSSGNTIYF
few TRBJ1-3 TRBV9 NA TGTGCCAGCAGTGTGGAGGGCTATAGTGGAAACACCATATATTTT CASSVEGYSGNTIYF
NA TRBJ2-5 TRBV5-1 TRBD2 TGCGCCAGCAGCACCGGGACTAGCGGTAAAGAGACCCAGTACTTC CASSTGTSGKETQYF
NA TRBJ1-4 TRBV28 NA TGTGCCAGCACCACGGGGAGCGTAAAGGCTGAAAAACTGTTTTTT CASTTGSVKAEKLFF
NA TRBJ2-1 TRBV7-3 NA TGTGCCAGCAGCTTAACCCGCGACGGGCCGGGGGAGCAGTTCTTC CASSLTRDGPGEQFF
NA TRBJ1-2 TRBV5-1 TRBD1 TGCGCCAGCAGCTTGGAAGGGACAGGGCGCGGCTACACCTTC CASSLEGTGRGYTF
few TRBJ2-7 TRBV28 TRBD1 TGTGCCAGCAGCAAGGGGGCATACGAGCAGTACTTC CASSKGAYEQYF
once TRBJ1-5 TRBV2 NA TGTGCCAGCAGTGAAGCAGTAGGTAGGGCGGGGATGAGCAATCAGCCCCAGCATTTT CASSEAVGRAGMSNQPQHF
NA TRBJ1-4 TRBV5-1 NA TGCGCCAGCAGCGCGGGCCGAGCAACTAATGAAAAACTGTTTTTT CASSAGRATNEKLFF
NA TRBJ2-3 TRBV27 NA TGTGCCAGCAATCGCGCCGAGGCAGATACGCAGTATTTT CASNRAEADTQYF
NA TRBJ2-7 TRBV11-2 TRBD1 TGTGCCAGCAGCTTAGAACAGGGGGTCGAGCAGTACTTC CASSLEQGVEQYF
NA TRBJ1-3 TRBV10-2 NA TGCGCCAGCAGTGGGCGTCCGGACAGTACTAACACCATATATTTT CASSGRPDSTNTIYF
NA TRBJ2-5 TRBV7-3 NA TGTGCCAGCAGCTCTACTAGGAGGGGAGAGACCCAGTACTTC CASSSTRRGETQYF
NA TRBJ2-1 TRBV5-1 NA TGCGCCAGCAGCTTGGAGGGAGAGTACAATGAGCAGTTCTTC CASSLEGEYNEQFF
few TRBJ2-7 TRBV11-2 TRBD1 TGTGCCAGCAGCTTAGGACAGGGGGGGTACGAGCAGTACTTC CASSLGQGGYEQYF
NA TRBJ2-3 TRBV7-3 TRBD2 TGTGCCAGCAGCTTAAACCCGGGAGGTTGGCAAGATACGCAGTATTTT CASSLNPGGWQDTQYF
NA TRBJ2-7 TRBV2 NA TGTGCCAGCCATCTTATCCAAGAGGGCCACGAGCAGTACTTC CASHLIQEGHEQYF
NA TRBJ1-1 TRBV27 NA TGTGCCAGCAGATCACAGGGTGGAGCCACTGAAGCTTTCTTT CASRSQGGATEAFF
NA TRBJ1-3 TRBV19 NA TGTGCCAGCGGGCCGGGGTACGAAAACACCATATATTTT CASGPGYENTIYF